This T cell receptor beta chain came from a study of CD8 T cells in ankylosing spondylitis. Study-wide results and caveats: There was reportedly significant enrichment of clones that were disease-linked in matched ankylosing spondylitis synovial fluid. A motif of 8 or 9 highly homologous TCR beta variants was seen as apparently characteristic of ankylosing spondylitis blood.

Quantitative 5'-RACE with molecular barcodes was used to make the TCR beta libraries. From the 5' RACE reads, TCRdb called clonotypes with MiXCR, one entry per CDR3 protein. The sample yields about 840,000 distinct CDR3 sequences, 12% seen once. The CDR3 totals 16 residues. The V end was cut by 4 bases, the J end by 8 bases, with 24 bases between. Germline V gene data show CDR1 as SQVTM and CDR2 as ANQGSEA. In the case of this clonotype: The antigen is unknown.

The chain employs TRBV29-1 and TRBJ2-1, with a weak D call TRBD2 (6 bases). The sequence was collected from a male donor with ankylosing spondylitis. Sequenced input: blood, either unsorted or a sorted T cell fraction (not recorded which). The CDR3 nucleotides read TGCAGCGTTGGGGACTTGGCAGCACTCCTTCAAGATGAGCAGTTCTTC. It encodes CSVGDLAALLQDEQFF.